This TCR beta chain was retrieved from a study of blood T cell repertoires in COVID-19. Study details: The cDNA or gDNA used as material had been derived from T cells, B-cell-depleted T cells, or PBMCs.

In the original analysis: How many nucleated cells were present was estimated from reference gene primer amplification. Method: immunoSEQ multiplex PCR; TCRdb's copy keeps in-frame clones and lacks some. The DNA was the basis for D and trimming; V, J and clone size are from that table. This sample carries 200,000 to 300,000 clones, 86% of them seen once, and the ten largest clones take approximately 6.2%. Patients at the Seattle site were enrolled during active infection and followed longitudinally. The length of the CDR3 is 16 residues. The V gene's germline CDR1 is SGHTA and CDR2 FQGNSA. Trimming removed 0 bases from V and 6 bases from J; junction bases left unmatched: 6.

This receptor was obtained from a woman of 80 years or more with COVID-19, enrolled during active disease. The sample was peripheral blood. The genes are TRBV7-2 and TRBJ1-3, with 9 bases lining up with TRBD1. The chain's CDR3 is CASSLAGTGRANTIYF. The DNA of the CDR3 is TGTGCCAGCAGCTTAGCCGGGACAGGGAGGGCAAACACCATATATTTT. Complete variable domain (other parts from reference TRBV7-2 and TRBJ1-3): GAGVSQSPSNKVTEKGKDVELRCDPISGHTALYWYRQSLGQGLEFLIYFQGNSAPDKSGLPSDRFSAERTGGSVSTLTIQRTQQEDSAVYLCASSLAGTGRANTIYFGEGSWLTVV.